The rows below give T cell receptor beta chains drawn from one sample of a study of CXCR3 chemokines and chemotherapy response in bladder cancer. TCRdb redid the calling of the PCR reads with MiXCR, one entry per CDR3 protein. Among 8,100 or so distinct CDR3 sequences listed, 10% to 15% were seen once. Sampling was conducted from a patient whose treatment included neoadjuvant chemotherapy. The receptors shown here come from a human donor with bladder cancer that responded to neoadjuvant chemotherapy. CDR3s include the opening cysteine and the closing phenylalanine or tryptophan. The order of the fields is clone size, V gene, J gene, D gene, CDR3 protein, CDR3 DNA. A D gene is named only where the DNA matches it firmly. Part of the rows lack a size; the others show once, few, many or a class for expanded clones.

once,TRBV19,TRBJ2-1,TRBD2,CASSITAGEHNEQFF,TGTGCCAGTAGTATAACAGCGGGGGAACACAATGAGCAGTTCTTC
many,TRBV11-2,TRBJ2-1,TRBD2,CASSPRLAAHNEQFF,TGTGCCAGCAGCCCCCGACTAGCGGCCCACAATGAGCAGTTCTTC
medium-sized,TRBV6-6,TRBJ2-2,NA,CASSYHSATGELFF,TGTGCCAGCAGTTACCACTCCGCCACCGGGGAGCTGTTTTTT
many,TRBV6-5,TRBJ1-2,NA,CASSSQRTRSYGYTF,TGTGCCAGCAGTTCCCAGCGGACAAGAAGCTATGGCTACACCTTC
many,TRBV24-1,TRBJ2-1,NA,CATSDHNEQFF,TGTGCCACCAGTGATCACAATGAGCAGTTCTTC
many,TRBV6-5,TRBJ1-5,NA,CASSQGYGNQPQHF,TGTGCCAGCAGTCAGGGGTATGGCAATCAGCCCCAGCATTTT
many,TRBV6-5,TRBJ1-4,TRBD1,CASSIRDRASEKLFF,TGTGCCAGCAGTATACGGGACAGGGCCAGCGAAAAACTGTTTTTT
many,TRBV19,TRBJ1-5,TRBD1,CASSPGTGDYSNQPQHF,TGTGCCAGTAGCCCTGGGACAGGGGATTATAGCAATCAGCCCCAGCATTTT
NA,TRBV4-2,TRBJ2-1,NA,CASSQERWRLAQSHNEQFF,TGTGCCAGCAGCCAAGAAAGGTGGAGGCTAGCCCAATCCCACAATGAGCAGTTCTTC
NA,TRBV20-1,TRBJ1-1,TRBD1,CSAATDRENTEAFF,TGCAGTGCAGCAACGGACAGGGAGAACACTGAAGCTTTCTTT
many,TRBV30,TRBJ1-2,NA,CAWSAVSSGVYTF,TGTGCCTGGAGTGCAGTCTCTTCAGGCGTCTACACCTTC
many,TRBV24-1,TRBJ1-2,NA,CATSDLNDGYTF,TGTGCCACCAGTGATTTGAATGATGGCTACACCTTC
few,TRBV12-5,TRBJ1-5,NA,CASGSPQVSNQPQHF,TGTGCTAGTGGTTCCCCTCAAGTCTCCAATCAGCCCCAGCATTTT
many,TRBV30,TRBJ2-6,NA,CACPSSGSGANVLTF,TGTGCCTGTCCCTCGTCGGGCTCTGGGGCCAACGTCCTGACTTTC
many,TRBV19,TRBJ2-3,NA,CASSIGTASTDTQYF,TGTGCCAGTAGTATAGGGACAGCTAGCACAGATACGCAGTATTTT
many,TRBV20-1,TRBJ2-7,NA,CSASYSGDLYEQYF,TGCAGTGCTAGCTATTCCGGGGACCTCTACGAGCAGTACTTC
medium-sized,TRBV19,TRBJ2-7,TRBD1,CASSLQPGTGVYEQYF,TGTGCCAGTAGTCTCCAGCCCGGGACAGGCGTTTACGAGCAGTACTTC
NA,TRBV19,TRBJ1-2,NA,CASRGREDPLSYTF,TGTGCCAGTAGGGGGAGGGAGGATCCCTTAAGCTACACCTTC
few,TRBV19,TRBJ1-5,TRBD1,CASSMGQSNQPQHF,TGTGCCAGTAGTATGGGACAGAGCAATCAGCCCCAGCATTTT
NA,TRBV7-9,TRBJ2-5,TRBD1,CASTTGNPQETQYF,TGTGCCAGCACGACAGGGAACCCACAAGAGACCCAGTACTTC
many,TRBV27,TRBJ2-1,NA,CASTWGQSSYNEQFF,TGTGCCAGCACCTGGGGTCAGAGCTCCTACAATGAGCAGTTCTTC
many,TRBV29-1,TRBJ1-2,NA,CSAERENYGYTF,TGCAGCGCCGAGAGGGAGAACTATGGCTACACCTTC
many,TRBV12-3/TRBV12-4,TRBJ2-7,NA,CASSSHSPYEQYF,TGTGCCAGCAGTTCGCATAGTCCCTACGAGCAGTACTTC
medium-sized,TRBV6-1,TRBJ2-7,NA,CASWDPSSFSYEQYF,TGTGCCAGTTGGGACCCTTCGAGTTTCTCCTACGAGCAGTACTTC
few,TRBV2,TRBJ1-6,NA,CASSEALVSDSPLHF,TGTGCCAGCAGTGAAGCGCTTGTTTCTGATTCACCCCTCCACTTT
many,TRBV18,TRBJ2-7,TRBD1,CASSKAGTGGYEQYF,TGTGCCAGCTCAAAAGCCGGGACAGGGGGATACGAGCAGTACTTC
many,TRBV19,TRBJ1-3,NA,CASSIGSNSGNTIYF,TGTGCCAGTAGTATTGGGTCCAACTCTGGAAACACCATATATTTT